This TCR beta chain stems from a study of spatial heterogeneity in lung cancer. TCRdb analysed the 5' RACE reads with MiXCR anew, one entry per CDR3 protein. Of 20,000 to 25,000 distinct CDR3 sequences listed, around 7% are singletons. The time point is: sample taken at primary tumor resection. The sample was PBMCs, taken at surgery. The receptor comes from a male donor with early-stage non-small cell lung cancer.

Written as DNA, the CDR3 is TGTGCCAGCAGCACAGGGGGCTCAGCCAAAAACATTCAGTACTTC. Its protein is CASSTGGSAKNIQYF. The V call is TRBV28, the J call TRBJ2-4; TRBD1 matches 9 bases. Trimming cost V 6 bases and J 0 bases; bases outside gene matches: 3. This CDR3 is built from 15 residues. Per the germline V gene, CDR1 is MDHEN and CDR2 is SYDVKM.